This T cell receptor beta chain is from a study of T cell responses to AZD1222 COVID-19 vaccine. The V and J ends lost 5 bases and 8 bases, in that order; junction bases with no gene match: 4. The CDR3 extends over 13 amino acids. Note on this clone: The antigen is undetermined.

TCRdb keeps only in-frame clones here, not all; method: immunoSEQ multiplex PCR. The table shows approximately 130,000 clones, with 80% to 95% occurring only once. Study-level results: Only six or seven AZD1222 recipients tested seropositive at baseline. Spike-specific TCR breadth and depth were elevated following two AZD1222 doses.

This clonotype was obtained from an adult who received the MenACWY meningococcal vaccine as a control. V gene TRBV12-3 or TRBV12-4 combines with J gene TRBJ1-4; 8 nucleotides match TRBD1. The material sequenced was peripheral blood, taken 28 days after the second dose of the MenACWY control vaccine. This chain's CDR3 is CASSTGGGEKLFF. The CDR3, as DNA: TGTGCCAGCAGTACAGGGGGTGGCGAAAAACTGTTTTTT.